This TCR beta chain was observed in a study of blood T cell repertoires in COVID-19. The overall study: Italy, Spain and the United States were the sources of the convalescent and acute COVID-19 samples. The cDNA or gDNA used as material had been derived from T cells, B-cell-depleted T cells, or PBMCs.

Germline CDR1 LGHDT, CDR2 YNNKEL (reference sequence). The ends lost 4 bases at V and 2 bases at J; junction bases unmatched: 3. This CDR3 comprises 15 residues. Original processing notes: Amplifying reference gene primers gave estimates of nucleated cell counts. Libraries were prepared by immunoSEQ multiplex PCR; TCRdb keeps only in-frame clonotypes and omits some of them. V, J and clone size derive from that table, while D and trimming were established from the DNA sequence. The sample yields about 76,000 clones, around 86% seen once. The chain combines TRBV3-1 (or the pseudogene TRBV3-2) with TRBJ2-2; 8 bases match TRBD2. The sample consisted of peripheral blood. This receptor was identified in a woman over 75 with active or convalescent COVID-19. The CDR3 is CASSLAGHNTGELFF. The CDR3 DNA is TGTGCCAGCAGCCTAGCGGGGCACAACACCGGGGAGCTGTTTTTT.